The 12 T cell receptor beta chains below were found in one sample sequenced in a study of cytomegalovirus exposure and HLA in healthy donors. The method was immunoSEQ multiplex PCR; TCRdb's version includes in-frame clones alone and lacks a portion of them. The sample yields tens of thousands of clones, 85% to 95% seen once. The material sequenced was PBMCs. Source of these receptors: a woman aged 18-29 years in good health and CMV-seronegative.

V and J are TRBV28 and TRBJ1-1; 10 bases map to TRBD1. The germline CDR1 and CDR2 sequences are MDHEN and SYDVKM. Germline trimming cut 3 bases from V and 6 bases from J; bases unmatched to any gene: 7. The CDR3 spans 15 residues. Here the CDR3 reads CASSFEGTGAAEAFF. CDR3 nucleotides: TGTGCCAGCAGTTTTGAAGGGACAGGGGCCGCTGAAGCTTTCTTT.

The chain links TRBV9 to TRBJ2-7; D is perhaps TRBD1 (5 bases). This CDR3 region has 16 residues. Germline V CDR1 and CDR2: SGDLS, YYNGEE. Trimming left V 3 bases short and J 0 bases short, with 16 bases between. CDR3 sequence reads: CASSGTIDSPSYEQYF. DNA for the CDR3: TGTGCCAGCAGCGGAACTATAGACAGCCCCTCCTACGAGCAGTACTTC.

This clone appeared a single time. V usage is TRBV30 and J usage is TRBJ1-1, with TRBD1 matching over 9 bases. The CDR3 is 17 amino acids. V shed 1 base, J shed 5 bases, and the junction held 14 bases outside the gene matches. Germline V gives CDR1 GTSNPN, CDR2 SVGIG (reference sequence). CDR3 sequence: CAWSGGNYRGRLTEAFF. For the CDR3, the DNA is TGTGCCTGGAGTGGGGGCAATTACAGGGGGCGCTTAACTGAAGCTTTCTTT.

The chain recombines TRBV2 with TRBJ2-7, with a possible D match to TRBD1 (6 bases). Trimming stripped 6 bases from V and 3 bases from J, with 6 bases between. The CDR3 has 11 residues. Germline CDR1 SNHLY, CDR2 FYNNEI. The CDR3 region is CASRDSYEQYF. The CDR3 coding sequence is TGTGCCAGCAGGGACAGCTACGAGCAGTACTTC.

This clone was seen only once. The V call is TRBV19, the J call TRBJ2-6, with D maybe TRBD2 (6 bases). The V and J ends lost 1 base and 0 bases respectively, with 19 bases between them. The CDR3 runs 20 residues. CDR1 LNHDA and CDR2 SQIVND come from the germline V gene (reference sequence). CDR3 DNA sequence: TGTGCCAGTAGTATAGGGACTTCTGGAGGGTTGGACTCTGGGGCCAACGTCCTGACTTTC. Its translation: CASSIGTSGGLDSGANVLTF.

The chain uses TRBV6-5 and TRBJ1-4; no definite D call. Germline values: CDR1 MNHEY, CDR2 SVGAGI. The CDR3 length is 15 residues. Trimming pared 6 bases from V and 8 bases from J, leaving 19 bases between. The CDR3 sequence: CASRTLGHPTEKLFF. For the CDR3, the DNA is TGTGCCAGCAGAACCCTAGGTCACCCGACGGAAAAACTGTTTTTT.

The chain combines TRBV18 with TRBJ2-1; 10 positions match TRBD2. Germline CDR1 and CDR2: KGHSH and LQKENI. The CDR3 has 17 residues. Germline trimming cut 0 bases from V and 8 bases from J; bases unmatched to any gene: 10. The CDR3 spells CASSPPSDLAGAYEQFF. As DNA, the CDR3 is TGTGCCAGCTCACCACCGTCCGATCTAGCGGGAGCCTATGAGCAGTTCTTC.

For the CDR3, the DNA is TGCGCCAGCAGCCACGAAGCGGGAAGCACAGATACGCAGTATTTT. This codes for CASSHEAGSTDTQYF. The chain combines TRBV4-1 with TRBJ2-3, with 7 positions matching TRBD2. Germline V lookup: CDR1 MGHRA, CDR2 YSYEKL. The CDR3 runs 15 residues. Trimming at V came to 3 bases and at J to 0 bases, leaving 3 bases not matched to a gene.

The genes are TRBV19 and TRBJ1-5; the D is unclear. Germline values: CDR1 LNHDA, CDR2 SQIVND (reference sequence). The CDR3 spans 14 residues. Trimming removed 3 bases at V and 6 bases at J, with 12 bases between. CDR3 DNA sequence: TGTGCCAGTAGTATGGAGGTAGTTCTTCAGCCCCAGCATTTT. Amino acid sequence: CASSMEVVLQPQHF. Drawing the rest from reference TRBV19 and TRBJ1-5, the complete variable domain is DGGITQSPKYLFRKEGQNVTLSCEQNLNHDAMYWYRQDPGQGLRLIYYSQIVNDFQKGDIAEGYSVSREKKESFPLTVTSAQKNPTAFYLCASSMEVVLQPQHFGDGTRLSIL.

Points on this clone: This CDR3 is missing its conserved last phenylalanine or tryptophan, likely due to a read error. The limits of the CDR3 on the DNA are not certain, so only TCRdb's listed CDR3 is given. The rearrangement links TRBV12-5 to TRBJ1-2. The CDR3 extends over 13 residues, inclusive of both ends. Germline V lookup: CDR1 LGHNT, CDR2 FRNRAP. The CDR3 loop is CASGLVGCGIRED.

The gene calls are TRBV4-1 and TRBJ2-5; TRBD2 aligns across 8 bases. The CDR3 is 19 amino acids. Looked up from germline, CDR1 is MGHRA and CDR2 is YSYEKL. The V segment lost 0 bases and the J segment 6 bases; nucleotides outside the gene matches: 18. The CDR3 bases are TGCGCCAGCAGCCAAGAAAGAGAGTCCGGGACTAGATTTTTGAAGACCCAGTACTTC. Amino acids: CASSQERESGTRFLKTQYF.

The chain links TRBV5-1 to TRBJ1-4, with 7 bases fitting TRBD1. V dropped 4 bases and J dropped 2; count of bases not matched to a gene: 8. CDR1 and CDR2 from the germline V gene are SGHRS and YFSETQ. This CDR3 contains 16 residues. This CDR3 is CASSHSGQATNEKLFF. The CDR3, as DNA: TGCGCCAGCAGCCACTCCGGACAGGCTACTAATGAAAAACTGTTTTTT.